These 27 T cell receptor beta chains originate from one sample sequenced in a study of regulatory and conventional T cells in RAG deficiency. Repertoires were generated with immunoSEQ multiplex PCR, while TCRdb's copy carries only in-frame clones and drops some. The sample lists about 34,000 clones; about 78% were seen once. Blood CD4+ CD25-low CD127-high conventional T cells supplied the genomic DNA template. This same sample was also part of a study on regulatory T cells. That study reports: Amplification used 52 TRBV primers and 13 TRBJ primers.

The source material was CD4+ effector T cells sorted from blood. Receptors originate from a human donor in good health.

This chain's CDR3 is CASSFTATGIENNQPQHF. CDR3 DNA sequence: TGTGCCAGCAGTTTCACCGCGACAGGGATAGAAAACAATCAGCCCCAGCATTTT. The chain carries TRBV27 and TRBJ1-5; 7 bases line up with TRBD1. The germline gives CDR1 MNHEY, CDR2 SMNVEV (reference sequence). Trimming at V came to 3 bases and at J to 3 bases, leaving 14 bases not matched to a gene. There are 18 residues in the CDR3.

The chain joins TRBV7-6 to TRBJ2-1, with TRBD2 matching 12 bases. The CDR3 loop spans 13 amino acids. V was clipped by 5 bases and J by 11 bases; unmatched bases: 4. Germline CDR1 is SGHVS and CDR2 is FNYEAQ. The DNA for the CDR3 is TGTGCCAGCAGCCGCGGGACTAGCGGGCAGCAGTTCTTC. As protein: CASSRGTSGQQFF.

This sequence joins TRBV2 and TRBJ1-5; D is perhaps TRBD1 (5 bases). This CDR3 has 14 amino acids. The V end lost 3 bases, the J end lost 3 bases, and 9 bases lay between the germline ends. Germline V gene lookup returns CDR1 SNHLY and CDR2 FYNNEI. The CDR3: CASSDRGANQPQHF. For the CDR3, the DNA is TGTGCCAGCAGTGATCGGGGCGCCAATCAGCCCCAGCATTTT.

The rearrangement joins TRBV2 to TRBJ2-5; D uncertain. Between the trimmed V and J ends, which lost 4 bases and 4 bases, there was a span of 7 bases. The CDR3 is made up of 12 amino acids. Per the germline V gene, CDR1 is SNHLY and CDR2 is FYNNEI. CDR3 residues: CASSVARETQYF. For the CDR3, the DNA is TGTGCCAGCAGTGTCGCACGAGAGACCCAGTACTTC.

J is TRBJ2-3 and V is TRBV20-1; no reliable D call. The CDR3 sequence is 10 residues long. Trimming took off 8 bases at V and 9 bases at J, with 12 bases between the two ends. Germline CDR1 DFQATT, CDR2 SNEGSKA (reference sequence). The CDR3: CSPRQETQYF. CDR3 sequence (DNA): TGCAGTCCACGGCAGGAGACGCAGTATTTT.

The chain links TRBV4-2 to TRBJ2-3; a weak D match, TRBD2 (6 bases). The CDR3 is 13 amino acids. The V gene lost 1 base and the J gene lost 5 bases, with 7 bases spanning the gap. Germline CDR1 is LGHNA and CDR2 is YNFKEQ. CDR3 DNA: TGTGCCAGCAGCCAAGCGCGGGGAGATACGCAGTATTTT. It translates to CASSQARGDTQYF.

The V gene is TRBV19, the J gene TRBJ1-2, with 7 bases aligning to TRBD1. The CDR3 consists of 15 residues. V dropped 4 bases and J dropped 1; count of bases not matched to a gene: 6. Germline V lookup: CDR1 LNHDA, CDR2 SQIVND (reference sequence). CDR3 amino acids: CASSTRTGLNYGYTF. The CDR3 DNA reads TGTGCCAGTAGTACGCGGACAGGCCTTAACTATGGCTACACCTTC.

The CDR3 here is CASSYSGRGSGYTF. CDR3 DNA sequence: TGTGCCAGCAGTTACTCGGGCAGGGGGTCTGGCTACACCTTC. The chain couples TRBV6-5 to TRBJ1-2; 7 positions agree with TRBD1. Germline loops: CDR1 MNHEY, CDR2 SVGAGI. Unmatched junction bases numbered 5, after V lost 0 bases and J lost 7 bases. This CDR3 spans 14 amino acids.

This clone appeared a few times. This chain links TRBV7-6 with TRBJ2-7; D ambiguous. Deletions cut 5 bases from V and 7 bases from J, with 15 bases between. Germline CDR1 is SGHVS and CDR2 is FNYEAQ. The CDR3 covers 13 residues. This CDR3 is CASSPRGALEQYF. The CDR3 bases are TGTGCCAGCAGCCCCCGAGGAGCTCTGGAGCAGTACTTC.

The chain links TRBV4-1 to TRBJ1-2; D is uncertain. Germline CDR1 reads MGHRA; CDR2 reads YSYEKL. This CDR3 region has 15 residues. Trimming pared 1 base from V and 5 bases from J, leaving 14 bases between. The CDR3 region is CASSQVTTTGYGYTF. DNA for the CDR3: TGCGCCAGCAGCCAAGTTACAACTACCGGATATGGCTACACCTTC.

The gene calls are TRBV7-9 and TRBJ1-4, with D possibly being TRBD1 (5 bases). V shed 5 bases and J shed 8 bases, with 15 bases lying between them. Germline V CDR1 and CDR2: SEHNR, FQNEAQ (reference sequence). This CDR3 spans 14 amino acids. The CDR3 loop is CASSPQGATEKLFF. CDR3 in DNA: TGTGCCAGCAGCCCCCAGGGTGCGACAGAAAAACTGTTTTTT.

V usage is TRBV2 and J usage is TRBJ1-1, with a weak D call TRBD1 (5 bases). The CDR3 covers 13 residues. Looked up from germline, CDR1 is SNHLY and CDR2 is FYNNEI. Trimming left V 4 bases short and J 5 bases short, with 11 bases between. The CDR3: CASSAGEGTEAFF. CDR3 DNA: TGTGCCAGCAGTGCTGGGGAGGGGACTGAAGCTTTCTTT. Using reference TRBV2 and TRBJ1-1 for the parts outside the CDR3, the full variable domain is EPEVTQTPSHQVTQMGQEVILRCVPISNHLYFYWYRQILGQKVEFLVSFYNNEISEKSEIFDDQFSVERPDGSNFTLKIRSTKLEDSAMYFCASSAGEGTEAFFGQGTRLTVV.

This rearrangement joins TRBV5-1 to TRBJ2-2; a possible D gene is TRBD1 (6 bases). CDR1 SGHRS and CDR2 YFSETQ come from the germline V gene. V was cut by 1 base and J by 3 bases, with 10 bases left in between. The CDR3 totals 15 residues. In DNA, the CDR3 is TGCGCCAGCAGCTTGCAAGAGGGGGACACCGGGGAGCTGTTTTTT. It encodes CASSLQEGDTGELFF.

The rearrangement links TRBV12-1 to TRBJ2-1. TRBV12-1 is described as a pseudogene. CDR3 size: 11 residues. This CDR3 reads CASSFTPSQFF. CDR3 nucleotide sequence: TGTGCCAGCAGCTTTACCCCATCACAGTTCTTC.

In its sample, this clone was seen a few times. V gene TRBV4-1 combines with J gene TRBJ1-2; D is perhaps TRBD1 (5 bases). The CDR3 contains 15 residues. Germline lookup yields CDR1 MGHRA and CDR2 YSYEKL. The V end was cut by 5 bases, the J end by 4 bases, with 17 bases between. CDR3 sequence reads: CASSEPGSPLYGYTF. In DNA form, the CDR3 reads TGCGCCAGCAGCGAACCAGGGAGCCCCCTCTATGGCTACACCTTC.

The J gene is TRBJ2-3, the V gene TRBV10-3, with 8 positions matching TRBD2. The length of the CDR3 is 14 residues. V lost 5 bases and J lost 0; bases outside the gene matches: 1. Per germline, CDR1 ENHRY and CDR2 SYGVKD. The CDR3 nucleotides read TGTGCCATCAGTATAGCGGGGAGCACAGATACGCAGTATTTT. Translated: CAISIAGSTDTQYF.

V is TRBV5-1 and J is TRBJ2-2; TRBD1 might be the D (6 bases). This CDR3 has 15 residues. Trimming stripped 0 bases from V and 4 bases from J, with 10 bases between. Germline CDR1 and CDR2: SGHRS and YFSETQ. The CDR3 loop reads CASSLDRAGTGELFF. The CDR3 bases are TGCGCCAGCAGCTTGGACAGGGCGGGCACCGGGGAGCTGTTTTTT.

In its sample, this clone was seen a few times. The V gene is TRBV10-3, the J gene TRBJ2-3, with D maybe TRBD2 (6 bases). The germline V gene has CDR1 ENHRY and CDR2 SYGVKD. This CDR3 contains 15 residues. Trimming shortened V by 6 bases and J by 6 bases, and 19 bases separated the two germline ends. The CDR3 coding sequence is TGTGCCATCAGAGGCCTGGGAGTGGAGGGGGATACGCAGTATTTT. Residues: CAIRGLGVEGDTQYF.

J is TRBJ2-3 and V is TRBV5-1; D not certain. The germline V and J ends were trimmed by 0 bases and 6 bases, with 14 bases remaining between them. This CDR3 has 15 amino acids. The germline CDR1 and CDR2 sequences are SGHRS and YFSETQ. The CDR3 bases are TGCGCCAGCAGCTTGGATAGGGTACCACAGGATACGCAGTATTTT. Translated: CASSLDRVPQDTQYF.

This clone was observed once. The V call is TRBV4-2, the J call TRBJ1-1, with D uncertain. Germline CDR1 LGHNA, CDR2 YNFKEQ. Trimming took 4 bases from V and 4 from J, leaving 4 bases between them. The CDR3 totals 11 residues. The CDR3 here is CASSPFTEAFF. CDR3 nucleotides: TGTGCCAGCAGCCCTTTCACTGAAGCTTTCTTT.

J is TRBJ1-4 and V is TRBV5-8; TRBD1 aligns across 7 bases. Germline V gene sequence: CDR1 SGHTS, CDR2 YDEGEE. This CDR3 region has 15 residues. J was trimmed by 7 bases and V by 0 bases; bases with no gene match: 6. The CDR3 spells CASSLAWTGGEKLFF. CDR3 nucleotides: TGTGCCAGCAGCTTGGCCTGGACAGGCGGTGAAAAACTGTTTTTT.

This chain uses TRBV2 with TRBJ1-2, with D unresolved. Germline-derived CDR1 and CDR2 are SNHLY and FYNNEI. CDR3 length: 12 residues. Between the trimmed V and J ends, which lost 6 bases and 8 bases, there was a span of 13 bases. The CDR3 is CASSPSMEGYTF. The CDR3 coding sequence is TGTGCCAGCAGCCCCTCAATGGAGGGCTACACCTTC.

This clone was picked up a small number of times. This chain joins TRBV2 and TRBJ1-2; 10 positions match TRBD1. Germline V lookup: CDR1 SNHLY, CDR2 FYNNEI. V dropped 6 bases and J dropped 5; count of bases not matched to a gene: 9. The CDR3 is made up of 15 amino acids. The CDR3 spells CASRPGTGDGYGYTF. The CDR3 region has the DNA TGTGCCAGCAGGCCCGGGACAGGGGATGGGTATGGCTACACCTTC. The whole variable domain, remainder taken from reference TRBV2 and TRBJ1-2, is EPEVTQTPSHQVTQMGQEVILRCVPISNHLYFYWYRQILGQKVEFLVSFYNNEISEKSEIFDDQFSVERPDGSNFTLKIRSTKLEDSAMYFCASRPGTGDGYGYTFGSGTRLTVV.

The chain couples TRBV30 to TRBJ1-1; D call uncertain. CDR1 and CDR2 from the germline V gene are GTSNPN and SVGIG (reference sequence). Trimming took off 2 bases at V and 5 bases at J, with 18 bases between the two ends. The CDR3 contains 15 residues. DNA of the CDR3: TGTGCCTGGAGTCCTCGGACTGGCTATAGGACTGAAGCTTTCTTT. This encodes CAWSPRTGYRTEAFF.

J is TRBJ1-1 and V is TRBV4-2; possible D gene TRBD1, 5 bases. The V end lost 4 bases, the J end lost 3 bases, and 18 bases lay between the germline ends. Per the germline V gene, CDR1 is LGHNA and CDR2 is YNFKEQ. There are 16 residues in the CDR3. In DNA form, the CDR3 reads TGTGCCAGCAGCCCCGAAGGGGCAGGGTGGGACACTGAAGCTTTCTTT. Translation: CASSPEGAGWDTEAFF.

The chain couples TRBV6-4 to TRBJ2-1; D may be TRBD1 (6 bases). This CDR3 contains 14 residues. Trimming stripped 3 bases from V and 7 bases from J, with 13 bases between. Germline V gene data show CDR1 as MRHNA and CDR2 as SNTAGT. CDR3 DNA: TGTGCCAGCAGTGAAGGCCCAGGGGTAAATGAGCAGTTCTTC. Translated, it gives CASSEGPGVNEQFF.

This chain uses TRBV9 with TRBJ1-4; 10 bases line up with TRBD1. The germline V gene has CDR1 SGDLS and CDR2 YYNGEE. This CDR3 has 17 residues. The ends lost 5 bases at V and 7 bases at J; junction bases unmatched: 14. DNA of the CDR3: TGTGCCAGCAGTCTCAGAGACAGGGGGCATTTCGGTGAAAAACTGTTTTTT. Amino acid sequence: CASSLRDRGHFGEKLFF.